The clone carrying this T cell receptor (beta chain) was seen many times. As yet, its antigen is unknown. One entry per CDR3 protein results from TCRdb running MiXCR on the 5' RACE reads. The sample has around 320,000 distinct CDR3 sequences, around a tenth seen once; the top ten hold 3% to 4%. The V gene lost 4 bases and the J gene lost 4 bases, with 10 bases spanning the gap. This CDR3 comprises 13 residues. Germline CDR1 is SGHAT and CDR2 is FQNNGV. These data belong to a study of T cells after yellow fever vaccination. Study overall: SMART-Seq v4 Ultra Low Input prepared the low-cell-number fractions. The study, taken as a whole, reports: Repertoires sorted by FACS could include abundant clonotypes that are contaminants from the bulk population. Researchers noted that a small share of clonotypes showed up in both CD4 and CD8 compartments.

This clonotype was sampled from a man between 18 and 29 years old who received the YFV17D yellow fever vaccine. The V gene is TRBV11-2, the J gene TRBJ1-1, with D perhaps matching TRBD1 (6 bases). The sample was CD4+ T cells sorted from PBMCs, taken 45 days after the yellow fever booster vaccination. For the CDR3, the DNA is TGTGCCAGCAGCTCAGGACAGACCACTGAAGCTTTCTTT. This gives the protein CASSSGQTTEAFF.